This T cell receptor (beta chain) was observed in a study of shared clonotypes between healthy human individuals. Points from the study as a whole: Rarefaction indicated that sorted-subset sequencing remained incomplete although depth was large. Naive subsets generally exceeded memory subsets in estimated richness.

V dropped 3 bases and J dropped 6; count of bases not matched to a gene: 6. The CDR3 is 14 residues long. The germline CDR1 and CDR2 sequences are SGHNT and YYREEE (reference sequence). As for this clone: Its antigen is still unknown.

Data came from immunoSEQ multiplex PCR; TCRdb stores just in-frame clones and leaves some out. The sample shows fewer than 100,000 clones, 67% of them seen only once. Pooled CD45RO+ cells and CCR7-negative CD45RA+ TemRA cells made up CD8 memory. The rearrangement links TRBV5-4 to TRBJ2-1, with 7 bases matching TRBD1. Sequencing was done on a sample of memory CD8+ T cells sorted from blood. Subset denoted: CD45RO+ cells pooled with CCR7-negative TemRA cells. The sequence was obtained from a man in his thirties or forties in good health. CDR3 sequence (DNA): TGTGCCAGCAGCTCCAAAGGGGGCGGCAATGAGCAGTTCTTC. The encoded protein is CASSSKGGGNEQFF.